These T cell receptor beta chains were read from a single sample in a study of blood T cells in healthy people across ages. TCRdb fed the 5' RACE reads into MiXCR, producing one record per CDR3 protein. This sample yields roughly 800,000 distinct CDR3 sequences, of which about 62% are seen a single time; roughly 22% belongs to the top ten. Source material: blood. The source of these receptors is a man in his thirties or forties in good health. CDR3s include the opening cysteine and the closing phenylalanine or tryptophan. A D gene is named only where the DNA matches it firmly. Size is stated for part of the rows, as once, few or many counts, or as a class when the clone is expanded.

TRBV9,TRBJ1-6,once,TRBD1,CASSARQGDSPLHF,TGTGCCAGCAGCGCCAGACAGGGAGATTCACCCCTCCACTTT
TRBV5-1,TRBJ2-4,few,TRBD1,CASSFRPGQGLVVNIQYF,TGCGCCAGCAGCTTTCGCCCGGGACAGGGTTTGGTCGTGAACATTCAGTACTTC
TRBV20-1,TRBJ1-5,NA,TRBD1,CSALRGSNQPQHF,TGCAGTGCTCTCAGGGGGAGCAATCAGCCCCAGCATTTT
TRBV4-2,TRBJ2-1,few,TRBD1,CASSHWGQGNNEQFF,TGTGCCAGCAGCCATTGGGGACAGGGAAATAATGAGCAGTTCTTC
TRBV7-6,TRBJ1-2,few,NA,CASSLGQDLYGYTF,TGTGCCAGCAGCTTAGGACAGGATCTTTATGGCTACACCTTC
TRBV3-1,TRBJ2-7,few,NA,CASSQDRMTYHEQYF,TGTGCCAGCAGCCAAGACCGCATGACGTACCACGAGCAGTACTTC
TRBV7-2,TRBJ2-3,few,TRBD2,CASSLARGRRTDTQYF,TGTGCCAGCAGCTTAGCGCGGGGGAGACGCACAGATACGCAGTATTTT
TRBV28,TRBJ2-1,once,TRBD2,CASSSRLAEQFF,TGTGCCAGCAGTTCCCGACTAGCGGAGCAGTTCTTC
TRBV6-1,TRBJ2-6,NA,NA,CASPGSGANVLTF,TGTGCCAGCCCTGGCTCTGGGGCCAACGTCCTGACTTTC
TRBV11-2,TRBJ2-7,few,TRBD1,CASRHRTGGYEQYF,TGTGCCAGCAGGCACAGGACAGGGGGCTACGAGCAGTACTTC
TRBV6-4,TRBJ2-2,NA,NA,CASSDSDSGKNTGELFF,TGTGCCAGCAGTGACTCTGATAGCGGAAAAAACACCGGGGAGCTGTTTTTT
TRBV9,TRBJ2-1,NA,NA,CASSVEGRTPNEQFF,TGTGCCAGCAGCGTAGAGGGGCGTACCCCTAATGAGCAGTTCTTC
TRBV6-1,TRBJ2-7,NA,TRBD2,CASSDAGVSAEQYF,TGTGCCAGCAGTGACGCGGGAGTCTCGGCGGAGCAGTACTTC
TRBV2,TRBJ2-3,NA,NA,CASKLSTDTQYF,TGTGCCAGCAAGCTATCCACAGATACGCAGTATTTT
TRBV7-9,TRBJ2-5,few,NA,CASSFWGDETQYF,TGTGCCAGCAGCTTTTGGGGGGATGAGACCCAGTACTTC
TRBV6-2/TRBV6-3,TRBJ2-6,few,NA,CASSTPGTGANVLTF,TGTGCCAGCAGTACCCCAGGGACTGGGGCCAACGTCCTGACTTTC
TRBV20-1,TRBJ2-5,NA,TRBD1,CSAKKGTGGPWETQYF,TGCAGTGCTAAAAAAGGGACAGGCGGGCCTTGGGAGACCCAGTACTTC
TRBV7-2,TRBJ2-7,NA,NA,CASSVNLASEQYF,TGTGCCAGCAGCGTAAACCTGGCGTCCGAGCAGTACTTC
TRBV21-1,TRBJ2-7,NA,NA,CATLRQAYEQYF,TGTGCCACCTTAAGACAGGCCTACGAGCAGTACTTC
TRBV7-9,TRBJ1-5,few,NA,CASSSSGTANQPQHF,TGTGCCAGCAGCTCCTCGGGGACGGCGAATCAGCCCCAGCATTTT
TRBV5-6,TRBJ2-2,NA,NA,CASSFWGERTGELFF,TGTGCCAGCAGCTTCTGGGGGGAGAGGACCGGGGAGCTGTTTTTT
TRBV14,TRBJ1-1,NA,NA,CASSHTSNTEAFF,TGTGCCAGCAGCCACACATCTAACACTGAAGCTTTCTTT
TRBV12-3/TRBV12-4,TRBJ1-1,NA,TRBD1,CASCRGKYEAFF,TGTGCCAGTTGCAGGGGGAAATATGAAGCTTTCTTT
TRBV6-1,TRBJ2-3,NA,NA,CASSDQGAYADTQYF,TGTGCCAGCAGCGACCAGGGAGCCTACGCAGATACGCAGTATTTT
TRBV4-2,TRBJ2-7,NA,NA,CASSQDMRNSYEQYF,TGTGCCAGCAGCCAAGATATGCGAAACTCCTACGAGCAGTACTTC
TRBV15,TRBJ2-1,NA,NA,CATSRDPLDEQFF,TGTGCCACCAGCAGAGATCCTCTAGATGAGCAGTTCTTC
TRBV29-1,TRBJ1-3,NA,NA,CSVEDPGRAGNTIYF,TGCAGCGTTGAAGACCCAGGGAGGGCTGGAAACACCATATATTTT
TRBV6-2/TRBV6-3,TRBJ2-1,NA,TRBD2,CASSTPSGGTRKFF,TGTGCCAGCAGTACGCCCTCGGGCGGGACTAGAAAGTTCTTC
TRBV18,TRBJ2-5,NA,NA,CASSAQGLPETQYF,TGTGCCAGCTCAGCTCAGGGTCTCCCAGAGACCCAGTACTTC
TRBV3-1,TRBJ1-6,few,TRBD1,CASSQEGQGNSPLHF,TGTGCCAGCAGCCAAGAGGGACAGGGGAATTCACCCCTCCACTTT
TRBV7-3,TRBJ2-7,NA,TRBD2,CASSYTSGSLAEQYF,TGTGCCAGCAGCTATACTAGCGGGAGTCTTGCCGAGCAGTACTTC
TRBV2,TRBJ2-3,NA,TRBD2,CASRLGRAGTDTQYF,TGTGCCAGCAGACTGGGACGAGCGGGAACAGATACGCAGTATTTT
TRBV6-6,TRBJ1-2,NA,TRBD1,CASYTGDYGYTF,TGTGCCAGCTATACAGGGGACTATGGCTACACCTTC
TRBV29-1,TRBJ2-1,NA,NA,CSVPFRYTEQFF,TGCAGCGTTCCGTTTCGCTACACTGAGCAGTTCTTC
TRBV3-1,TRBJ2-1,NA,TRBD2,CASSPASGSNNEQFF,TGTGCCAGCAGCCCCGCTAGCGGGAGTAACAATGAGCAGTTCTTC
TRBV7-8,TRBJ2-7,NA,NA,CASSLAGARGYHEQYF,TGTGCCAGCAGCTTAGCGGGGGCACGGGGGTACCACGAGCAGTACTTC
TRBV20-1,TRBJ1-4,NA,NA,CSAPRGAQEKLFF,TGCAGTGCTCCAAGGGGGGCGCAGGAAAAACTGTTTTTT
TRBV6-2/TRBV6-3,TRBJ2-1,NA,NA,CASRTSAVEQFF,TGTGCCAGCAGGACTAGTGCGGTTGAGCAGTTCTTC
TRBV28,TRBJ2-1,NA,NA,CASSLGPRPHNEQFF,TGTGCCAGCAGTTTGGGACCCCGACCCCACAATGAGCAGTTCTTC
TRBV7-2,TRBJ2-1,NA,NA,CASSPPPHNEQFF,TGTGCCAGCAGCCCCCCCCCCCACAATGAGCAGTTCTTC
TRBV20-1,TRBJ2-7,few,NA,CSASGWDLSYEQYF,TGCAGTGCTAGTGGCTGGGACTTGTCCTACGAGCAGTACTTC
TRBV5-1,TRBJ2-7,many,NA,CASSTGYEQYF,TGCGCCAGCAGCACCGGATACGAGCAGTACTTC
TRBV20-1,TRBJ2-6,NA,NA,CSAPNPSGANVLTF,TGCAGTGCCCCCAACCCCTCTGGGGCCAACGTCCTGACTTTC
TRBV29-1,TRBJ1-2,few,TRBD1,CSVRGQGIALGGYTF,TGCAGCGTTCGCGGACAGGGAATCGCGTTGGGTGGCTACACCTTC
TRBV10-2,TRBJ1-1,NA,NA,CASSEFSTEAFF,TGCGCCAGCAGTGAGTTCTCGACTGAAGCTTTCTTT
TRBV5-1,TRBJ2-4,few,NA,CASRRGWEQLAKNIQYF,TGCGCCAGCAGGAGGGGCTGGGAACAACTAGCCAAAAACATTCAGTACTTC
TRBV10-3,TRBJ2-7,NA,TRBD1,CAISEPGTGPPYEQYF,TGTGCCATCAGTGAACCCGGGACAGGCCCTCCCTACGAGCAGTACTTC
TRBV29-1,TRBJ2-7,many,TRBD1,CSVLTGGSSYEQYF,TGCAGCGTACTGACAGGGGGGAGCTCCTACGAGCAGTACTTC